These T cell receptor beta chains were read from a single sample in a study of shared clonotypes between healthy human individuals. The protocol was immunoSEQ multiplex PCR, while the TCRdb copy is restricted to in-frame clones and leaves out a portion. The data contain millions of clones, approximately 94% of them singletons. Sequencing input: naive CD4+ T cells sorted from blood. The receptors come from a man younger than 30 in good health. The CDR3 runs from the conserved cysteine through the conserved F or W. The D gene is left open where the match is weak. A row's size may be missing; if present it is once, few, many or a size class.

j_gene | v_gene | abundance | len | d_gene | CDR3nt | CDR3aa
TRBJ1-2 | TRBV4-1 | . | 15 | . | TGCGCCAGCAGACCCCAAATACCAGGGGACTATGGCTACACCTTC | CASRPQIPGDYGYTF
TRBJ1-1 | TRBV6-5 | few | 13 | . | TGTGCCAGCAGTTACAAACCGAACACTGAAGCTTTCTTT | CASSYKPNTEAFF
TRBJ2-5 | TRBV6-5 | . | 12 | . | TGTGCCAGCAGGGGGACTGTAGAGACCCAGTACTTC | CASRGTVETQYF
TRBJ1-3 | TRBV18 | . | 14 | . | TGTGCCAGCTCCGAACAGGATCTAGGAAACACCATATATTTT | CASSEQDLGNTIYF
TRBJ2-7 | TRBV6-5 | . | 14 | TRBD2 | TGTGCCAGCAGTTACTCGGGACTAGACTACGAGCAGTACTTC | CASSYSGLDYEQYF
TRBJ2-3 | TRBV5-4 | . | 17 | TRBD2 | TGTGCCAGCAGCGACGGGACTAGCGGGACCCGCACAGATACGCAGTATTTT | CASSDGTSGTRTDTQYF
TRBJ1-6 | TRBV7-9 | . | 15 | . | TGTGCCAGCAGCTTGACCGGGGGGCAGAGTTCACCCCTCCACTTT | CASSLTGGQSSPLHF
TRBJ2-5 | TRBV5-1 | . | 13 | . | TGCGCCAGCAGCTTGGACGACAGTCAGACCCAGTACTTC | CASSLDDSQTQYF
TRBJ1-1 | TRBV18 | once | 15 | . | TGTGCCAGCTCACCACTGACAGGTCCGAACACTGAAGCTTTCTTT | CASSPLTGPNTEAFF
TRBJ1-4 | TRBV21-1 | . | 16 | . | TGTGCCAGCAGCGATTCTTCCCGGGCCGCTAATGAAAAACTGTTTTTT | CASSDSSRAANEKLFF
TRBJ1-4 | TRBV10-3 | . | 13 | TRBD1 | TGTGCCATCCGCGCAGGGGGCTCTGAAAAACTGTTTTTT | CAIRAGGSEKLFF
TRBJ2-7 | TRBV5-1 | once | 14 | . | TGCGCCAGCAGCCCCGGTCACACCCCCTACGAGCAGTACTTC | CASSPGHTPYEQYF
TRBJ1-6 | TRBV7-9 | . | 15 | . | TGTGCCAGCAGCTTACACGGACAAGATAATTCACCCCTCCACTTT | CASSLHGQDNSPLHF
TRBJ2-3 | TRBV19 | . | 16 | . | TGTGCCACCTCGGTTGGCTCGGTGAGGGGCACAGATACGCAGTATTTT | CATSVGSVRGTDTQYF
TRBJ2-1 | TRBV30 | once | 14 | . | TGTGCCTGGAGGCCACCGAGCTCCTACAATGAGCAGTTCTTC | CAWRPPSSYNEQFF
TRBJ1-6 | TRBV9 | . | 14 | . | TGTGCCAGCACCCGAGGGACGGAAAATTCACCCCTCCACTTT | CASTRGTENSPLHF